A single sample is the source of the 9 T cell receptor beta chains below, sequenced in a study of cytomegalovirus exposure and HLA in healthy donors. 13 Jbeta primers and 60 Vbeta primers were used for the PCR. Generated by immunoSEQ multiplex PCR, the TCRdb table keeps only in-frame clones and is missing some. The table has some 130,000 clones, approximately 85% seen once. The material sequenced was PBMCs. The origin of the receptors is a boy under 18 in good health and CMV-seronegative.

As for this clone: At one of its ends the junction is not consistent with the germline gene, which may arise from a read error. The chain joins TRBV7-9 to TRBJ2-2, with D unclear. Germline V gene data show CDR1 as SEHNR and CDR2 as FQNEAQ (reference sequence). There are 16 residues in the CDR3. The CDR3 sequence is CSSSFSRQPYTGELFF. In DNA, the CDR3 is TGTTCCAGCAGCTTTTCGAGGCAGCCCTACACCGGGGAGCTGTTTTTT.

This clone was seen once. The V gene is TRBV6-1, the J gene TRBJ1-4; D not resolved. The CDR3 runs to 15 residues. The V gene lost 2 bases and the J gene lost 6 bases, with 13 bases spanning the gap. CDR1 and CDR2 (germline): MNHNS, SASEGT. CDR3 nucleotides: TGTGCCAGCAGTGAATATCCGGGAGGAGATGAAAAACTGTTTTTT. This translates into CASSEYPGGDEKLFF.

V gene TRBV10-3 combines with J gene TRBJ1-6; 7 nucleotides align to TRBD1. Germline-derived CDR1 and CDR2 are ENHRY and SYGVKD. The CDR3 runs to 13 residues. Losses at the gene ends were 10 bases for V and 7 bases for J; bases not matched to a gene: 7. The CDR3 sequence is CATGTEENSPLHF. As DNA, the CDR3 is TGTGCCACGGGGACAGAAGAAAATTCACCCCTCCACTTT.

The chain joins TRBV6-4 to TRBJ2-7; D unresolved. The CDR3 contains 12 residues. V dropped 10 bases and J dropped 3 bases, with 13 bases sitting between them. Germline CDR1 and CDR2: MRHNA and SNTAGT. CDR3 sequence: CATRRNYYEQYF. The DNA for the CDR3 is TGTGCCACAAGACGGAACTACTACGAGCAGTACTTC.

This clone was counted only a few times. Other DNA sequences in this sample translate to the same CDR3. The V call is TRBV9, the J call TRBJ1-1; D remains unclear. CDR1 is SGDLS and CDR2 is YYNGEE in the germline V gene. Trimming shortened V by 0 bases and J by 5 bases, and 8 bases separated the two germline ends. The CDR3 spans 13 residues. CDR3 amino acids: CASSVGLSTEAFF. The CDR3 DNA follows: TGTGCCAGCAGCGTAGGACTCAGTACTGAAGCTTTCTTT.

This clone was observed a handful of times. The rearrangement uses TRBV6-1 and TRBJ1-1; possible D gene TRBD1, 5 bases. The V and J ends lost 6 bases and 2 bases respectively, with 10 bases between them. CDR1 and CDR2 from the germline V gene are MNHNS and SASEGT. This CDR3 region has 13 residues. The CDR3, as DNA: TGTGCCAGCAGGGAGGGGCTAAACACTGAAGCTTTCTTT. Translated, it gives CASREGLNTEAFF.

This chain uses TRBV4-1 with TRBJ1-4, with TRBD1 matching 7 bases. Per the germline V gene, CDR1 is MGHRA and CDR2 is YSYEKL. This CDR3 spans 17 amino acids. V lost 2 bases, J lost 2 bases, and 8 bases stayed unmatched. The CDR3 bases are TGCGCCAGCAGCCAACTACAGGGGAGTCAGACTAATGAAAAACTGTTTTTT. Its translation: CASSQLQGSQTNEKLFF.

CDR3 DNA sequence: TGTGCCAGCAGTGAATCCGCAGGGCTCGAGACCCAGTACTTC. It specifies CASSESAGLETQYF. The rearrangement joins TRBV2 to TRBJ2-5; weak D call: TRBD1 (5 bases). Trimming shortened V by 2 bases and J by 5 bases, and 12 bases separated the two germline ends. Germline values: CDR1 SNHLY, CDR2 FYNNEI. The CDR3 extends over 14 amino acids.

The rearrangement uses TRBV27 and TRBJ2-7; 7 positions agree with TRBD1. The CDR3 has 15 amino acids. V shed 3 bases, J shed 1 base, and the junction held 6 bases outside the gene matches. Germline V lookup: CDR1 MNHEY, CDR2 SMNVEV (reference sequence). The chain's CDR3 is CASSFGLGQSYEQYF. CDR3 DNA sequence: TGTGCCAGCAGTTTTGGGCTGGGACAGTCCTACGAGCAGTACTTC.